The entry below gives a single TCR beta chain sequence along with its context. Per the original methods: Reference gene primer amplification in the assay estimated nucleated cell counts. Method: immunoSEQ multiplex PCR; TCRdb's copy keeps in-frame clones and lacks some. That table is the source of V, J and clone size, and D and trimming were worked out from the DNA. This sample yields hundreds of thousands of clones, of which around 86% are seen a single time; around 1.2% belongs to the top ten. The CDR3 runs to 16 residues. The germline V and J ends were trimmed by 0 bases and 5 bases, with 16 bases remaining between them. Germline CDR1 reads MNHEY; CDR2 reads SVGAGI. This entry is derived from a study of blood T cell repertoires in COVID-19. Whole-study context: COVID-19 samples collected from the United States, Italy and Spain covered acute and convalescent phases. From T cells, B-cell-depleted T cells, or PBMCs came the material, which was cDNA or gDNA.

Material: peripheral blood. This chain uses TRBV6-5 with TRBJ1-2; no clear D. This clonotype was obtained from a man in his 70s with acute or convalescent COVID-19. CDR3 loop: CASSYSWAGTGYGYTF. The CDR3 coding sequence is TGTGCCAGCAGTTACTCCTGGGCAGGCACCGGTTATGGCTACACCTTC.